The clone carrying this TCR beta chain appeared a few times. Extracted RNA was reverse transcribed, and the resulting cDNA served as sequencing template. The method was immunoSEQ multiplex PCR; TCRdb's version includes in-frame clones alone and lacks a portion of them. This table holds roughly 13,000 clones, roughly three fifths found once. The CDR3 extends over 14 amino acids. The V gene's germline CDR1 is SQVTM and CDR2 ANQGSEA. The V and J ends lost 6 bases and 9 bases respectively, with 21 bases between them. This entry is derived from a study of CD8+ T cells in alopecia areata. CD4+ cells underwent sorting into CD25+CD127- cells for a few patients. It was from alopecia areata patients that lesional scalp punch biopsies and peripheral blood were collected.

The receptor was derived from a human donor with alopecia areata. Sequenced material: CD4+ Tregs sorted from blood. V is TRBV29-1 and J is TRBJ2-1; D may be TRBD2 (5 bases). CDR3 DNA sequence: TGCAGCGTGCGAAGCGGTGCCTGGTTTGGTGAGCAGTTCTTC. Its protein product is CSVRSGAWFGEQFF.